This T cell receptor (beta chain) was retrieved from a study of T-cell memory formation after mild COVID-19 (dated by TCRdb to the early 2020s). Broadly, across the study: TCR sequence clusters from the two donors were largely donor specific. In a couple of donors, T-cell clones that expanded and contracted after mild COVID-19 were tracked by sequencing TCRalpha and TCRbeta repertoires over time. The cohort was made up of two young adult volunteers, one female and one male, who were previously healthy. Results and caveats for the whole study, not just this receptor: Some responding clones were detected in pre-infection memory, which suggested that pre-existing cross-reactive memory T cells had joined the SARS-CoV-2 response. The second-wave clones that peaked on day 37 were not confirmed to be SARS-CoV-2 specific. The study included only a couple of mild cases, and larger cohorts that include severe cases with pre-infection samples were judged to be necessary. Contracting CD4+ clones were found mainly in CM and EM memory subsets, while CD8+ clones were enriched in EMRA. Clones that contracted from day 15 to 85 showed balanced CD4/CD8 phenotypes, whereas a second wave of clones that expanded from day 15 to 37 leaned towards CD4+.

Ficoll-Paque density gradient centrifugation was the method used to isolate PBMCs. Instrument used: Illumina NovaSeq 6000. cDNA libraries for TCRalpha and TCRbeta were prepared by 5'RACE using constant-segment primers, with sample barcodes and unique molecular identifiers added. RNA was extracted from every sample with Trizol reagent. Library amplification was performed in two PCR steps, and a second sample barcode and Illumina TruSeq adapters were introduced in the second step. Sequencing of libraries was performed on an Illumina NovaSeq with 2 x 150 bp paired-end reads. Turning to the authors' computational methods: Demultiplexing of reads and collapsing into UMI-guided consensus sequences were performed with migec v1.2.7. Using mixcr v2.1.11, UMI consensuses were aligned to TRA and TRB V and J templates and then assembled into clonotypes. A clonotype was counted as expanded or contracted only if both edgeR and NoisET called the change significant, with noise models trained on biological replicates. For edgeR calls, the cutoffs were a false discovery rate-adjusted p below 0.01 and a log2 fold-change threshold of 1. As an exploratory analysis of dynamics, PCA with hierarchical clustering was applied to max-normalized trajectories of the 1000 most abundant clonotypes. Separately sequenced CD4+ and CD8+ repertoires were used to assign the CD4 or CD8 phenotype of responding clones. Using fastp trimming at Q25 and MiXCR clonotype assembly, TCRdb reanalyzed the public sequencing data and kept in-frame beta chains. All rows with the same CDR3 protein become a single entry with the most common DNA and genes. These V and J calls are TCRdb output, not the study's own analysis. In all, the sample holds roughly 400,000 distinct CDR3 sequences, and roughly 15% of those were seen once. Roughly 21% of the sample comes from the top ten.

V is cut by 2 bases and J by 4 bases, and the space between the germline ends is 13 bases. The CDR3 goes from the cysteine to the phenylalanine over 15 residues. The entry retains the CDR3 DNA only, 45 bases that are in frame from base 1. The germline V gene supplies CDR1 MRHNA and CDR2 SNTAGT. This clonotype was observed a handful of times. Its antigen specificity is not known. No clone much larger than this one lies a single base away; base qualities are absent. This receptor was taken from a man aged 18 to 30 who had mild COVID-19 (a few samples of this study predate the infection). The sample titles of this study are shuffled in the database, so cell type and time point are left out; the donor was told from shared clones. Here the chain combines TRBV6-4 and TRBJ2-3; the D element could tentatively be TRBD1 or TRBD2, as 6 bases agree for each. The sample was PBMCs or a T cell subset sorted from them (not recorded which). The CDR3 in this case is CASSDPGAGADTQYF. The nucleotide sequence is TGTGCCAGCAGTGACCCGGGGGCCGGTGCAGATACGCAGTATTTT.